The text below deals with one T cell receptor beta chain. The data originate from a study of T cells after somatic rescue of genetic block. V lost 4 bases to trimming and J lost 2 bases, with 12 bases between them. The CDR3 consists of 14 residues. Germline V gives CDR1 LNHDA, CDR2 SQIVND (reference sequence). Assay: immunoSEQ multiplex PCR; the TCRdb copy retains only in-frame clones and omits some. In the table there are about 120,000 clones, 75% to 95% of which are singletons. Sample: peripheral blood mononuclear cells (PBMCs). This clonotype was obtained from a young woman. This chain uses TRBV19 with TRBJ2-7; D may be TRBD1 (6 bases). CDR3 nucleotides: TGTGCCAGTAGTACGGACAGCTGGGCCTACGAGCAGTACTTC. Protein sequence: CASSTDSWAYEQYF.